This TCR beta chain was sequenced in a study of T cells after yellow fever vaccination. Study-level results: Weaker overall was a secondary response that nonetheless peaked faster, on day 5 versus 15. There was a possibility that FACS-sorted repertoires contained abundant clonotypes contaminating from the bulk population.

5'RACE template switching produced TCR cDNA carrying a universal primer site and UMIs. TCRdb analysed the 5' RACE reads with MiXCR anew, one entry per CDR3 protein. The table lists around 610,000 distinct CDR3 sequences, 13% of them singletons. From germline, CDR1 is SGHRS and CDR2 YFSETQ. Deletions cut 4 bases from V and 3 bases from J, with 12 bases between. The CDR3 is made up of 14 amino acids. This clonotype was seen a handful of times. Its antigen is undetermined. The sequencing used PBMCs, collected on the day of the yellow fever booster vaccination. The source is a man aged 30 to 39 who received the YFV17D yellow fever vaccine. The chain employs TRBV5-1 and TRBJ2-3, with unresolved D. Here the CDR3 reads CASSLFGPTDTQYF. The CDR3 region has the DNA TGCGCCAGCAGCCTGTTTGGACCTACAGATACGCAGTATTTT.